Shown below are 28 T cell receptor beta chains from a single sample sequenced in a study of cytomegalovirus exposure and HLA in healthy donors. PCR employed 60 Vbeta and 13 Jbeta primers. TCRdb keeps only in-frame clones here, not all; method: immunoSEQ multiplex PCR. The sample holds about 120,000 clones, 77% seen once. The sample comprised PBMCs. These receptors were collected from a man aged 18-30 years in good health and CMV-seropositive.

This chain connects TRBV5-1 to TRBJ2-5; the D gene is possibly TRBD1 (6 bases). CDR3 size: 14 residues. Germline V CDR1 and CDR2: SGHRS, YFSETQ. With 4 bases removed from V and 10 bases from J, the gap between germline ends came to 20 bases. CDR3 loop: CASSPTQGRTDQYF. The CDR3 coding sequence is TGCGCCAGCAGCCCGACACAGGGTAGGACGGACCAGTACTTC.

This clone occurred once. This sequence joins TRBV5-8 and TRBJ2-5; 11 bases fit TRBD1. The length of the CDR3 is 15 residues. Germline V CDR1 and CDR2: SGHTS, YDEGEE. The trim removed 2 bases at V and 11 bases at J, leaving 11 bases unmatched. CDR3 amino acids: CASSLRTGGAKEQYF. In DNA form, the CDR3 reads TGTGCCAGCAGCTTAAGGACAGGGGGCGCGAAAGAGCAGTACTTC.

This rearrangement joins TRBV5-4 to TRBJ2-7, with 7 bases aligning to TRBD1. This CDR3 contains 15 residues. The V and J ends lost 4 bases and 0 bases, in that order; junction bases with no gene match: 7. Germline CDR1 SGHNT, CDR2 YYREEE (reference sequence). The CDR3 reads CASSIGQASSYEQYF. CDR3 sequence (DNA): TGTGCCAGCAGCATAGGACAGGCGTCCTCCTACGAGCAGTACTTC.

In DNA form, the CDR3 reads TGTGCCGACACGGGGACAGGGGACACCGGGGAGCTGTTTTTT. It codes for CADTGTGDTGELFF. The chain is built from TRBV7-9 and TRBJ2-2; 10 bases are a match to TRBD1. The junction had 6 bases not matched to a gene; V was cut back by 11 bases and J by 3 bases. This CDR3 comprises 14 residues. CDR1 and CDR2 (germline): SEHNR, FQNEAQ (reference sequence).

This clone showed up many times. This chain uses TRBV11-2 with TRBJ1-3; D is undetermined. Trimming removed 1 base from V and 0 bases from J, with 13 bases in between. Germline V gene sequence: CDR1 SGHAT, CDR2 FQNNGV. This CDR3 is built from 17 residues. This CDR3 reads CASSLAAGGSSGNTIYF. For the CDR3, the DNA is TGTGCCAGCAGCTTAGCTGCGGGAGGGAGCTCTGGAAACACCATATATTTT.

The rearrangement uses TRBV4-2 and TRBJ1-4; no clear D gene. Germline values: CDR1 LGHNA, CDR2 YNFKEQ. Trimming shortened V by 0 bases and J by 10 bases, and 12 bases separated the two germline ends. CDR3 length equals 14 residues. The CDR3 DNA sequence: TGTGCCAGCAGCCAAGATCTTACGGCGGGAAAACTGTTTTTT. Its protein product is CASSQDLTAGKLFF.

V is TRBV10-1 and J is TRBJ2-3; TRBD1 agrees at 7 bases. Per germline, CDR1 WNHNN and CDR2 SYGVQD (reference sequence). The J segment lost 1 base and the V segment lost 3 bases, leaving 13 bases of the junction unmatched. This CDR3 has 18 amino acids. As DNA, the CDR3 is TGCGCCAGCAGTGATCCCGTTTATGGGACAGAGGGCACAGATACGCAGTATTTT. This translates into CASSDPVYGTEGTDTQYF.

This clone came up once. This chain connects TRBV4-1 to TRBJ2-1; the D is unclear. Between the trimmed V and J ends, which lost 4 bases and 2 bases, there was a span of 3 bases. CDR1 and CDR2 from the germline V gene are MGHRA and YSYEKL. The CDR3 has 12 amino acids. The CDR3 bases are TGCGCCAGCAGCCTCGCCTACAATGAGCAGTTCTTC. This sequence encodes CASSLAYNEQFF.

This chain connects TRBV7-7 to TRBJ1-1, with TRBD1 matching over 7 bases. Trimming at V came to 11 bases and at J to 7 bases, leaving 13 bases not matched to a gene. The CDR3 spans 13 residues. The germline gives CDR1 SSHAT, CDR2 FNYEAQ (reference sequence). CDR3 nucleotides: TGTGCCGTCAAGGGGGACAGCCCTGATGAAGCTTTCTTT. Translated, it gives CAVKGDSPDEAFF.

For the CDR3, the DNA is TGTGCCAGCAGGCCTGGGACAGCTAGCAATCAGCCCCAGCATTTT. Translation gives CASRPGTASNQPQHF. V usage is TRBV6-5 and J usage is TRBJ1-5; 7 bases map to TRBD1. Germline CDR1 and CDR2: MNHEY and SVGAGI. J gave up 0 bases and V 6 bases, and 5 bases lay outside the gene matches. This CDR3 has 15 amino acids.

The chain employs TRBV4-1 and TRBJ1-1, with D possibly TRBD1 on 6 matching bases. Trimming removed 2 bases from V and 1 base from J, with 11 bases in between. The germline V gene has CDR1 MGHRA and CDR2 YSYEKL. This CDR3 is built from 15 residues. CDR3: CASSQPGHSNTEAFF. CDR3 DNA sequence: TGCGCCAGCAGCCAACCGGGACACTCGAACACTGAAGCTTTCTTT.

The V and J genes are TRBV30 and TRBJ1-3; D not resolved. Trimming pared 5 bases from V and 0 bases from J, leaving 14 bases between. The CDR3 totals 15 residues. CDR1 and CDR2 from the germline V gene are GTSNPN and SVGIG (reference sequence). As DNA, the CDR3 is TGTGCCTGGGGCAGTAGCAGCTACTCTGGAAACACCATATATTTT. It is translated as CAWGSSSYSGNTIYF.

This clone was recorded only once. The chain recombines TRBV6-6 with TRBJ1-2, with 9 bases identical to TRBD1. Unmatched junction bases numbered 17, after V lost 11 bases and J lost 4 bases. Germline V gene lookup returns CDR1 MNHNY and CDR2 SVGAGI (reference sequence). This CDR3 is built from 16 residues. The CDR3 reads CAGILIGNRGPYGYTF. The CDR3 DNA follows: TGTGCCGGCATCTTGATAGGGAACAGGGGGCCCTATGGCTACACCTTC.

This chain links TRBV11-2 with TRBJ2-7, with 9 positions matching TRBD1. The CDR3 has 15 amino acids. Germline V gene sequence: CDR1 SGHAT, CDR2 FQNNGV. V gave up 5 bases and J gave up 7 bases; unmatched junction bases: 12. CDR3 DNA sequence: TGTGCCAGCAGCGGCCGCCTGACAGGGGGTGAAGAGCAGTACTTC. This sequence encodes CASSGRLTGGEEQYF.

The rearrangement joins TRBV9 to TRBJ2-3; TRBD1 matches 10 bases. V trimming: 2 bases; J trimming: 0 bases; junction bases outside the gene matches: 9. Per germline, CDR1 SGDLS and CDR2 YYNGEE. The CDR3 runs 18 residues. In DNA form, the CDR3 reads TGTGCCAGCAGCGTTCAATCCGGGACAGGGGCTAGCACAGATACGCAGTATTTT. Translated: CASSVQSGTGASTDTQYF. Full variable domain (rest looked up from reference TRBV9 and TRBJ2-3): DSGVTQTPKHLITATGQRVTLRCSPRSGDLSVYWYQQSLDQGLQFLIQYYNGEERAKGNILERFSAQQFPDLHSELNLSSLELGDSALYFCASSVQSGTGASTDTQYFGPGTRLTVL.

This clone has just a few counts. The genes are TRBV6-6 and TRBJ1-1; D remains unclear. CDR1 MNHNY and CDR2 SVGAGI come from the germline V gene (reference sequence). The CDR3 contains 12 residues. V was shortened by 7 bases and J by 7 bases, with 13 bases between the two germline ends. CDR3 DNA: TGTGCCAGCAAAACGGGAGCTGTTGAAGCTTTCTTT. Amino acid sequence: CASKTGAVEAFF.

CDR3 protein: CASSVIQGTDTEAFF. For the CDR3, the DNA is TGTGCCAGCAGTGTAATACAGGGAACGGACACTGAAGCTTTCTTT. This rearrangement joins TRBV27 to TRBJ1-1; D possibly corresponds to TRBD1 (6 bases). Trimming cost V 5 bases and J 3 bases, with 16 bases left between them. The CDR3 sequence is 15 residues long. CDR1 and CDR2 from the germline V gene are MNHEY and SMNVEV (reference sequence).

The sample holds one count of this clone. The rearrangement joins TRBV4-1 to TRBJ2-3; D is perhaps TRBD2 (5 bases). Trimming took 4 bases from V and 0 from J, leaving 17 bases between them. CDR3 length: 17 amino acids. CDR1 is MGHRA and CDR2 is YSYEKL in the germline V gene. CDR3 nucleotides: TGCGCCAGCAGCCGAAGCCAGCGGCTAATTAGCACAGATACGCAGTATTTT. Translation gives CASSRSQRLISTDTQYF.

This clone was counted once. The CDR3 sequence is CASSLEAVASSPLHF. In DNA, the CDR3 is TGTGCCAGCAGCTTAGAAGCGGTGGCGAGTTCACCCCTCCACTTT. The chain recombines TRBV7-9 with TRBJ1-6, with D unclear. The CDR3 extends over 15 amino acids. Trimming pared 1 base from V and 9 bases from J, leaving 13 bases between. Per the germline V gene, CDR1 is SEHNR and CDR2 is FQNEAQ (reference sequence).

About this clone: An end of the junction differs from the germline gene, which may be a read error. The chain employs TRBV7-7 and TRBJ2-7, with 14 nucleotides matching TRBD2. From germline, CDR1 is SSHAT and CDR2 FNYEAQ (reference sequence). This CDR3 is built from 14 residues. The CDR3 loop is CASSPGLAGVEQYF. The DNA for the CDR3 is TGTGCTAGCAGCCCGGGACTAGCGGGAGTCGAGCAGTACTTC.

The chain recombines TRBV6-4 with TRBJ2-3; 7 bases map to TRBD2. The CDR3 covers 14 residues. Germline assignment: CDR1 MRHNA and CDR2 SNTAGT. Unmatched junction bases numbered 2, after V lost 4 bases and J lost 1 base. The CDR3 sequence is CASSAGGGTDTQYF. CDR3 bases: TGTGCCAGCAGTGCGGGGGGAGGCACAGATACGCAGTATTTT.

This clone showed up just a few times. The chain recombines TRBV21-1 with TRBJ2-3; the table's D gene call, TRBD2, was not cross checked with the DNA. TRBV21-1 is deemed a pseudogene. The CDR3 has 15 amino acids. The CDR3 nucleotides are TGTGCCAGCAGCTCTCGTAGCGGTTACACAGATACGCAGTATTTT. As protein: CASSSRSGYTDTQYF.

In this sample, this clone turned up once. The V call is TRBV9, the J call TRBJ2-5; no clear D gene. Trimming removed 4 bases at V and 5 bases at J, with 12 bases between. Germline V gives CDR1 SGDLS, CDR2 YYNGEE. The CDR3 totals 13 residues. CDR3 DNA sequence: TGTGCCAGCAGCCTGGGCCAGCAGGAGACCCAGTACTTC. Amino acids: CASSLGQQETQYF.

For the CDR3, the DNA is TGTGCCAGCAGCAAAGGACAGTCCAATCAGCCCCAGCATTTT. The encoded protein is CASSKGQSNQPQHF. The rearrangement uses TRBV21-1 and TRBJ1-5; the table's TRBD1 call for D was not verified on the DNA. TRBV21-1 is an annotated pseudogene. This CDR3 contains 14 residues.

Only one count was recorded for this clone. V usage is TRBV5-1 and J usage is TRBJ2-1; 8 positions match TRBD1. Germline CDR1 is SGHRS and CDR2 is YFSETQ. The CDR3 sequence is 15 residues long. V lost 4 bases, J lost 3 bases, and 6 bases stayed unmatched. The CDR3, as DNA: TGCGCCAGCAGCATATCGACAGGGGACTACAATGAGCAGTTCTTC. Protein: CASSISTGDYNEQFF. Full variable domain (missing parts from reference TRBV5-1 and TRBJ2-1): KAGVTQTPRYLIKTRGQQVTLSCSPISGHRSVSWYQQTPGQGLQFLFEYFSETQRNKGNFPGRFSGRQFSNSRSEMNVSTLELGDSALYLCASSISTGDYNEQFFGPGTRLTVL.

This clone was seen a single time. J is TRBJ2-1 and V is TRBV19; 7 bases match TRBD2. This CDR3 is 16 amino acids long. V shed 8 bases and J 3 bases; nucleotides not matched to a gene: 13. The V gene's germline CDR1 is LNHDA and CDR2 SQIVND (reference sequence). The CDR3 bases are TGTGCCAGTTCATGGGTGGCGGGAGATCTCTACAATGAGCAGTTCTTC. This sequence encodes CASSWVAGDLYNEQFF. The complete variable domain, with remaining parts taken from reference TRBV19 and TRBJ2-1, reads DGGITQSPKYLFRKEGQNVTLSCEQNLNHDAMYWYRQDPGQGLRLIYYSQIVNDFQKGDIAEGYSVSREKKESFPLTVTSAQKNPTAFYLCASSWVAGDLYNEQFFGPGTRLTVL.

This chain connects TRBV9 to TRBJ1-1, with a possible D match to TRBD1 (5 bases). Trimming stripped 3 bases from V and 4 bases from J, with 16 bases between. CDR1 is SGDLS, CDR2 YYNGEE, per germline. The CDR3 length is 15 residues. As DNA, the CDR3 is TGTGCCAGCAGCGGGCGGGGGGACTACGGCACTGAAGCTTTCTTT. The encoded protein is CASSGRGDYGTEAFF.

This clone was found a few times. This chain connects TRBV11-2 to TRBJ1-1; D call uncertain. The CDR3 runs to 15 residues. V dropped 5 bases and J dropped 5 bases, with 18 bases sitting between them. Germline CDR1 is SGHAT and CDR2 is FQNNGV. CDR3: CASSVFMTSRTEAFF. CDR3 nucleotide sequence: TGTGCCAGCAGCGTCTTTATGACAAGTCGTACTGAAGCTTTCTTT. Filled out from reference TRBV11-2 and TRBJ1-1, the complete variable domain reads EAGVAQSPRYKIIEKRQSVAFWCNPISGHATLYWYQQILGQGPKLLIQFQNNGVVDDSQLPKDRFSAERLKGVDSTLKIQPAKLEDSAVYLCASSVFMTSRTEAFFGQGTRLTVV.